Listed below are T cell receptor beta chains from one sample, sequenced in a study of T cell responses to AZD1222 COVID-19 vaccine. Here immunoSEQ multiplex PCR was the method, and the copy in TCRdb shows in-frame clones only, minus some. The table lists approximately 210,000 clones, 80% to 95% of them singletons. Sequences were derived from peripheral blood, sampled 28 days after the second AZD1222 dose. Receptors were obtained from an adult who received the AZD1222 COVID-19 vaccine. The CDR3 runs from the conserved cysteine through the conserved F or W. The D gene is left open where the match is weak. Clone size, where shown, is once, few, many, or a class for clones that have expanded.

D gene	J gene	clone size	V gene	CDR3 protein	CDR3 DNA
TRBD1	TRBJ1-6	.	TRBV23-1	CASSQHLTGNGSYNSPLHF	TGCGCCAGCAGTCAGCATCTGACAGGGAACGGCTCCTATAATTCACCCCTCCACTTT
TRBD2	TRBJ2-7	.	TRBV5-1	CASSLGEGRLSGEQYF	TGCGCCAGCAGCTTGGGGGAGGGGAGACTCTCGGGAGAGCAGTACTTC
.	TRBJ2-3	.	TRBV7-2	CASSQQGPTDTQYF	TGTGCCAGCAGCCAACAGGGCCCCACAGATACGCAGTATTTT
.	TRBJ1-1	.	TRBV5-4	CASSLGGAQNTEAFF	TGTGCCAGCAGCTTGGGGGGGGCGCAGAACACTGAAGCTTTCTTT
TRBD2	TRBJ2-1	.	TRBV7-3	CASSTPSGNNEQFF	TGTGCCAGCAGCACCCCTAGCGGAAACAATGAGCAGTTCTTC
.	TRBJ2-3	.	TRBV28	CASSSGWGVDTQYF	TGTGCCAGCAGTTCAGGATGGGGTGTGGATACGCAGTATTTT
TRBD1	TRBJ1-1	.	TRBV5-1	CASSLGQGVTEAFF	TGCGCCAGCAGCCTGGGACAGGGGGTCACTGAAGCTTTCTTT
TRBD2	TRBJ2-7	.	TRBV16	CASSQLALAGGVTYEQYF	TGTGCCAGCAGCCAATTAGCACTAGCGGGAGGTGTTACCTACGAGCAGTACTTC
TRBD1	TRBJ1-2	once	TRBV7-2	CASSSAQGDNYGYTF	TGTGCCAGCAGCTCCGCTCAGGGGGACAACTATGGCTACACCTTC
.	TRBJ2-1	.	TRBV4-1	CASSQDLSGSYGEQFF	TGCGCCAGCAGCCAAGATTTAAGCGGCTCCTACGGTGAGCAGTTCTTC
.	TRBJ2-7	.	TRBV5-8	CASSLREQGYEQYF	TGTGCCAGCAGCTTACGGGAACAGGGCTACGAGCAGTACTTC
TRBD2	TRBJ2-7	.	TRBV11-2	CASSQWGGTSGSREQYF	TGTGCCAGCAGCCAGTGGGGGGGAACTAGCGGGAGTCGCGAGCAGTACTTC
TRBD2	TRBJ2-7	.	TRBV28	CASSFLSGLAGEKSEQYF	TGTGCCAGCAGTTTTCTCTCGGGACTAGCGGGAGAGAAGAGCGAGCAGTACTTC
.	TRBJ1-4	.	TRBV10-3	CAISDRDTKLFF	TGTGCCATCAGTGACCGGGACACAAAACTGTTTTTT
.	TRBJ1-2	.	TRBV25-1	CASSEWGQVNYGYTF	TGTGCCAGCAGTGAATGGGGGCAGGTTAACTATGGCTACACCTTC
TRBD1	TRBJ1-1	.	TRBV5-5	CASTRKGQGSPMNTEAFF	TGTGCCAGCACCCGGAAGGGACAGGGGTCCCCGATGAACACTGAAGCTTTCTTT
.	TRBJ2-7	.	TRBV9	CASSDAPGGLDYEQYF	TGTGCCAGCAGCGACGCCCCCGGGGGCCTAGACTACGAGCAGTACTTC
TRBD1	TRBJ2-2	.	TRBV18	CASSPQGAPNRRELFF	TGTGCCAGCTCACCACAGGGGGCACCCAACCGGCGGGAGCTGTTTTTT
.	TRBJ2-1	once	TRBV19	CASSISIYLAGRPNEQFF	TGTGCCAGTAGTATTTCGATCTACTTGGCGGGGAGACCAAATGAGCAGTTCTTC
.	TRBJ1-1	.	TRBV5-1	CASSTQAASYTEAFF	TGCGCCAGCAGCACCCAAGCGGCTTCGTACACTGAAGCTTTCTTT
TRBD2	TRBJ2-7	.	TRBV2	CASSEFGGLAGVLYEQYF	TGTGCCAGCAGTGAGTTTGGGGGACTAGCGGGAGTATTGTACGAGCAGTACTTC
.	TRBJ1-4	.	TRBV7-9	CASSFGEGETFNEKLFF	TGTGCCAGCAGCTTCGGCGAGGGGGAGACTTTTAATGAAAAACTGTTTTTT
TRBD2	TRBJ2-4	.	TRBV4-2	CASSQEVSGRNIQYF	TGTGCCAGCAGCCAAGAAGTTAGCGGGAGGAACATTCAGTACTTC
TRBD1	TRBJ2-7	.	TRBV5-4	CASSLAGGQGFYEQYF	TGTGCCAGCAGCTTGGCTGGGGGACAGGGGTTTTACGAGCAGTACTTC
TRBD1	TRBJ2-1	.	TRBV24-1	CATSDPPGTGAYNEQFF	TGTGCCACCAGTGACCCTCCCGGGACAGGGGCCTACAATGAGCAGTTCTTC